A selection of T cell receptor beta chains follows, all from one sample in a study of Tregs in tolerant kidney transplant recipients. Repertoires were generated with immunoSEQ multiplex PCR, while TCRdb's copy carries only in-frame clones and drops some. This table holds about 120,000 clones, around 91% found once. Sequencing was carried out using CD4+ T cells from blood. The receptors were sampled from a human donor in good health. CDR3s include the opening cysteine and the closing phenylalanine or tryptophan. Fields, in order: clone size, D gene, V gene, J gene, CDR3 DNA, CDR3 protein. D genes are given only for firm matches. Clone size, where shown, is once, few, many, or a class for clones that have expanded.

size: .; D: .; V: TRBV25-1; J: TRBJ2-7; DNA: TGTGCCAGCAGTGGGCATAAGGAGCAGTACTTC; CDR3: CASSGHKEQYF
size: .; D: .; V: TRBV18; J: TRBJ1-5; DNA: TGTGCCAGCTCACCACCAGGGGGGGGCGGGAATCAGCCCCAGCATTTT; CDR3: CASSPPGGGGNQPQHF
size: .; D: .; V: TRBV7-8; J: TRBJ2-2; DNA: TGTGCCAGCAGCTTAGCATCGTTGGGGCTTAAGCTGTTTTTT; CDR3: CASSLASLGLKLFF
size: .; D: TRBD2; V: TRBV6-5; J: TRBJ2-1; DNA: TGTGCCAGCAAACCTCCTAGCGGGTCATACAATGAGCAGTTCTTC; CDR3: CASKPPSGSYNEQFF
size: .; D: TRBD1; V: TRBV6-5; J: TRBJ1-2; DNA: TGTGCCAGCAGTTCCTCAGGGGGCGTGGGCTATGGCTACACCTTC; CDR3: CASSSSGGVGYGYTF
size: .; D: .; V: TRBV11-1; J: TRBJ1-2; DNA: TGTGCCAGCAGCGCAGTTAACTATGGCTACACCTTC; CDR3: CASSAVNYGYTF
size: .; D: .; V: TRBV2; J: TRBJ1-5; DNA: TGTGCCAGCAGTGATGCCGAGCCCCAGCATTTT; CDR3: CASSDAEPQHF
size: .; D: .; V: TRBV20-1; J: TRBJ1-4; DNA: TGCAGTGCCCAGAATGAAAAACTGTTTTTT; CDR3: CSAQNEKLFF
size: .; D: .; V: TRBV6-1; J: TRBJ1-1; DNA: TGTGCCAGCAATGTGTATGGGAACACTGAAGCTTTCTTT; CDR3: CASNVYGNTEAFF
size: once; D: .; V: TRBV30; J: TRBJ1-4; DNA: TGTGCCTGGAGTGTAATGATAACAGGGATGGCCGGTAATGAAAAACTGTTTTTT; CDR3: CAWSVMITGMAGNEKLFF
size: .; D: TRBD2; V: TRBV5-4; J: TRBJ2-1; DNA: TGTGCCAGCAGCCCTAGGGGTTTGCGGGAGATAAGTGAGCAGTTCTTC; CDR3: CASSPRGLREISEQFF
size: .; D: .; V: TRBV2; J: TRBJ2-7; DNA: TGTGCCAGCAGTGAATGGTACGAGCAGTACTTC; CDR3: CASSEWYEQYF
size: .; D: TRBD1; V: TRBV9; J: TRBJ2-5; DNA: TGTGCCAGCAGCCCGACAGGGATCCCACAAGAGACCCAGTACTTC; CDR3: CASSPTGIPQETQYF
size: once; D: .; V: TRBV4-2; J: TRBJ2-1; DNA: TGTGCCAGCAGCCAAGTCGGCTTCGGAACAGCTTACAATGAGCAGTTCTTC; CDR3: CASSQVGFGTAYNEQFF
size: .; D: .; V: TRBV5-1; J: TRBJ2-3; DNA: TGCGCCAGCACCCCGACAGGAGGCACAGATACGCAGTATTTT; CDR3: CASTPTGGTDTQYF
size: .; D: .; V: TRBV7-9; J: TRBJ2-3; DNA: TGTGCCAGCACCCTTCTCCGCACAGATACGCAGTATTTT; CDR3: CASTLLRTDTQYF
size: .; D: TRBD2; V: TRBV30; J: TRBJ2-7; DNA: TGTGCCTGGAGTGTTTTAGCGGGAGCCGGGGAGCAGTACTTC; CDR3: CAWSVLAGAGEQYF
size: .; D: .; V: TRBV10-1; J: TRBJ1-5; DNA: TGCGCCCATATAACCGATAGCAATCAGCCCCAGCATTTT; CDR3: CAHITDSNQPQHF
size: .; D: .; V: TRBV20-1; J: TRBJ1-5; DNA: TGCAGTGCTAGAGGGGGGGCGTCCCAGCATTTT; CDR3: CSARGGASQHF
size: .; D: TRBD2; V: TRBV7-8; J: TRBJ2-7; DNA: TGTGCCAGCAGCCCGACTAGCGGGAGTAGGAGGGAGCAGTACTTC; CDR3: CASSPTSGSRREQYF
size: once; D: .; V: TRBV14; J: TRBJ1-4; DNA: TGTGCCAGCAGCCCTAGAGGGAATGAAAAACTGTTTTTT; CDR3: CASSPRGNEKLFF
size: .; D: TRBD1; V: TRBV5-8; J: TRBJ2-6; DNA: TGTGCCAGCAGCTTGGGGAGACAGGGGGCCGCTGGGGCCAACGTCCTGACTTTC; CDR3: CASSLGRQGAAGANVLTF
size: .; D: .; V: TRBV5-4; J: TRBJ2-7; DNA: TGTGCCAGCAGCTTGGGTCCCGAGCAGTACTTC; CDR3: CASSLGPEQYF
size: .; D: TRBD1; V: TRBV9; J: TRBJ2-2; DNA: TGTGCCAGCAGCACCGGGACAGTCACCGGGGAGCTGTTTTTT; CDR3: CASSTGTVTGELFF
size: .; D: .; V: TRBV5-1; J: TRBJ1-1; DNA: TGCGCCAGCAGGACAAACACTGAAGCTTTCTTT; CDR3: CASRTNTEAFF
size: .; D: .; V: TRBV30; J: TRBJ2-1; DNA: TGTGCCTGGAATCGCGCAGGGAGGTATGAGCAGTTCTTC; CDR3: CAWNRAGRYEQFF
size: once; D: .; V: TRBV9; J: TRBJ1-1; DNA: TGTGCCAGCACTGCAGGGAGCAAGAACACTGAAGCTTTCTTT; CDR3: CASTAGSKNTEAFF
size: .; D: .; V: TRBV18; J: TRBJ1-3; DNA: TGTGCCAGCTCACAGGGCTCTGGAAACACCATATATTTT; CDR3: CASSQGSGNTIYF
size: .; D: .; V: TRBV6-1; J: TRBJ2-5; DNA: TGTGCCAGCAGTGAAGCGCTTGGAGGCTACCAAGAGACCCAGTACTTC; CDR3: CASSEALGGYQETQYF
size: .; D: .; V: TRBV10-3; J: TRBJ1-1; DNA: TGTGCCACTACAGAGAACACTGAAGCTTTCTTT; CDR3: CATTENTEAFF
size: .; D: .; V: TRBV19; J: TRBJ1-5; DNA: TGTGCCAGTAGAACTACAGGGCTTAGCAATCAGCCCCAGCATTTT; CDR3: CASRTTGLSNQPQHF
size: .; D: TRBD1; V: TRBV10-1; J: TRBJ2-3; DNA: TGCGCCAGCAGTCGTAACAGGGGAACAGATACGCAGTATTTT; CDR3: CASSRNRGTDTQYF
size: once; D: TRBD1; V: TRBV18; J: TRBJ2-3; DNA: TGTGCCAGCTCACCAAGGACAGGGGTAGATACGCAGTATTTT; CDR3: CASSPRTGVDTQYF
size: .; D: .; V: TRBV9; J: TRBJ1-1; DNA: TGTGCCAGCAGCCCCCGATCAGAATTTACCACTGAAGCTTTCTTT; CDR3: CASSPRSEFTTEAFF
size: .; D: .; V: TRBV9; J: TRBJ2-2; DNA: TGTGCCAGCAGCGTAGTCAAGGGGGCGAACACCGGGGAGCTGTTTTTT; CDR3: CASSVVKGANTGELFF
size: once; D: TRBD1; V: TRBV19; J: TRBJ1-3; DNA: TGTGCCAGTAGTATCCTGGGACAGGCCGTTGGGGCTGGAAACACCATATATTTT; CDR3: CASSILGQAVGAGNTIYF
size: .; D: TRBD1; V: TRBV19; J: TRBJ2-7; DNA: TGTGCCAGTAGTATAGGAGGGGGCGGATACTACGAGCAGTACTTC; CDR3: CASSIGGGGYYEQYF
size: .; D: .; V: TRBV20-1; J: TRBJ2-5; DNA: TGCAGTGCCTCCCTAGAGACCCAGTACTTC; CDR3: CSASLETQYF
size: .; D: TRBD2; V: TRBV9; J: TRBJ2-7; DNA: TGTGCCAGCAGCCCCAGACTAGCGGGGGAACCCTACGAGCAGTACTTC; CDR3: CASSPRLAGEPYEQYF
size: .; D: .; V: TRBV30; J: TRBJ1-1; DNA: TGTGCCTGGAGTCCCCGGGTCATGAACACTGAAGCTTTCTTT; CDR3: CAWSPRVMNTEAFF
size: .; D: .; V: TRBV7-9; J: TRBJ2-7; DNA: TGTGCCAGCAGCTTAGGGCGAGCGTACGAGCAGTACTTC; CDR3: CASSLGRAYEQYF
size: .; D: .; V: TRBV15; J: TRBJ1-4; DNA: TGTGCCACCAGCAGAGAAGTTCGGGCAACTAATGAAAAACTGTTTTTT; CDR3: CATSREVRATNEKLFF
size: .; D: TRBD1; V: TRBV5-6; J: TRBJ1-4; DNA: TGTGCCAGCAGCCAGGGGGACAGATCTGCTGAAAAACTGTTTTTT; CDR3: CASSQGDRSAEKLFF
size: .; D: TRBD1; V: TRBV19; J: TRBJ1-3; DNA: TGTGCCAGTAGTATCGGACAGGGTCGCGGAAACACCATATATTTT; CDR3: CASSIGQGRGNTIYF
size: .; D: .; V: TRBV5-1; J: TRBJ2-3; DNA: TGCGCCAGCAGCCCCAGGGGTAAGGTGTCCCTCACAGATACGCAGTATTTT; CDR3: CASSPRGKVSLTDTQYF
size: .; D: TRBD1; V: TRBV5-1; J: TRBJ2-7; DNA: TGCGCCAGCAGCTTGACCACCGGGACAGGGTACTACGAGCAGTACTTC; CDR3: CASSLTTGTGYYEQYF
size: .; D: .; V: TRBV5-4; J: TRBJ1-6; DNA: TGTGCCAGCAGCTTGCGAGGAATTAATTCACCCCTCCACTTT; CDR3: CASSLRGINSPLHF
size: .; D: TRBD1; V: TRBV6-5; J: TRBJ1-5; DNA: TGTGCCAGCATGGTCGGGACAGGGAATCAACCCCAGCATTTT; CDR3: CASMVGTGNQPQHF
size: .; D: TRBD1; V: TRBV29-1; J: TRBJ1-1; DNA: TGCAGCGTTAAAAGGACAGGTGCGAACGGGGAAGCTTTCTTT; CDR3: CSVKRTGANGEAFF
size: .; D: .; V: TRBV25-1; J: TRBJ1-4; DNA: TGTGCCAGCACGAGACCTGATAATGAAAAACTGTTTTTT; CDR3: CASTRPDNEKLFF
size: .; D: .; V: TRBV14; J: TRBJ2-7; DNA: TGTGCCAGCAGCCTACTGACAGGTTCCTACGAGCAGTACTTC; CDR3: CASSLLTGSYEQYF
size: .; D: .; V: TRBV27; J: TRBJ2-5; DNA: TGTGCCAGCAGCGGGGGGCGGGGGGAGACCCAGTACTTC; CDR3: CASSGGRGETQYF
size: .; D: .; V: TRBV11-3; J: TRBJ2-3; DNA: TGTGCCAGCAGCTTAAGGGGAACAGATACGCAGTATTTT; CDR3: CASSLRGTDTQYF
size: .; D: TRBD2; V: TRBV7-9; J: TRBJ2-7; DNA: TGTGCCAGCAGGGGAGGGACTAGCGGGAGCAGCGAGCAGTACTTC; CDR3: CASRGGTSGSSEQYF